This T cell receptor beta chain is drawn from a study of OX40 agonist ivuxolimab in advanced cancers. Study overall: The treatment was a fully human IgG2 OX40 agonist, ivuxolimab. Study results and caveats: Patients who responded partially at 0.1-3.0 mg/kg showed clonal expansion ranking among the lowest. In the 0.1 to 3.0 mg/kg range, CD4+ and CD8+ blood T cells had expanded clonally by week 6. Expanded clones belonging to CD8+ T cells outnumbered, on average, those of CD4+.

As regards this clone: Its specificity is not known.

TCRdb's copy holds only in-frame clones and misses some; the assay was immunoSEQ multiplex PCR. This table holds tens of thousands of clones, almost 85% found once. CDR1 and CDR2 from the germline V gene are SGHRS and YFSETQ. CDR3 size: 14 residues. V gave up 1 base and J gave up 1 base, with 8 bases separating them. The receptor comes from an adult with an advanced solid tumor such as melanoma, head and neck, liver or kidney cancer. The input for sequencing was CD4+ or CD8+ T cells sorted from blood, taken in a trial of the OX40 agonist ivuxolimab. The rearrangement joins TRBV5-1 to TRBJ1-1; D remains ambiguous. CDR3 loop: CASSLMDTNTEAFF. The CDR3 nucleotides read TGCGCCAGCAGCTTGATGGATACGAACACTGAAGCTTTCTTT.